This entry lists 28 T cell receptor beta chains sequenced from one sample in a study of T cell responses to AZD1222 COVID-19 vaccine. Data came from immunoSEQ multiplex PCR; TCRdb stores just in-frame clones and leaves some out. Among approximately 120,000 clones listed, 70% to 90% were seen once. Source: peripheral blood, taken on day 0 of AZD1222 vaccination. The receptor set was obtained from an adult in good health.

CDR3: CASSLGNPFGTGIYEQYF. DNA of the CDR3: TGTGCCAGCAGCTTAGGTAACCCGTTCGGGACAGGGATATACGAGCAGTACTTC. The rearrangement links TRBV11-2 to TRBJ2-7, with 9 bases matching TRBD1. After removal of 1 base from V and 4 bases from J, the junction contained 14 bases not matched to a gene. This CDR3 contains 18 residues. Germline V lookup: CDR1 SGHAT, CDR2 FQNNGV.

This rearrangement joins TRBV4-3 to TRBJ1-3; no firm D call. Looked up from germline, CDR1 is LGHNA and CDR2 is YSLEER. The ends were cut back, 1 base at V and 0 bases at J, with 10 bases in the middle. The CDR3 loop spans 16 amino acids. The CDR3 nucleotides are TGCGCCAGCAGCCAAGCCCGGACCAGCTCTGGAAACACCATATATTTT. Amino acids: CASSQARTSSGNTIYF.

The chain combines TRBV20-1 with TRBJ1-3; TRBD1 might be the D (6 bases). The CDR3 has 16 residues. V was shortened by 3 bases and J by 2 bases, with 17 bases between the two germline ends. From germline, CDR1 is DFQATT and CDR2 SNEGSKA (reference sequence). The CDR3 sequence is CSASVRGKGTGNTIYF. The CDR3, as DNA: TGCAGTGCTAGTGTAAGGGGGAAGGGAACTGGAAACACCATATATTTT.

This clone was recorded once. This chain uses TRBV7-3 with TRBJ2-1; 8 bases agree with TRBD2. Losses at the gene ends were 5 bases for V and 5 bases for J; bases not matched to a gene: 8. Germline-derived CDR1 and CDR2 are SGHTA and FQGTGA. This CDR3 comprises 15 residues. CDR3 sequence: CASSLIAGPNNEQFF. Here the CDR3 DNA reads TGTGCCAGCAGCCTAATAGCGGGACCCAACAATGAGCAGTTCTTC.

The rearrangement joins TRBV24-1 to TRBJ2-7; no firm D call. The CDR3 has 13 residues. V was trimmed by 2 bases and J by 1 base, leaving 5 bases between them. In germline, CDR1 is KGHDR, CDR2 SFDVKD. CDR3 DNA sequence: TGTGCCACCAGTGATTCAGCGTCCTACGAGCAGTACTTC. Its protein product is CATSDSASYEQYF.

The CDR3 DNA reads as TGTGCCAGCAGCGCCCTTCCGGGACAGGGTTATGAGCAGTACTTC. It encodes CASSALPGQGYEQYF. This chain joins TRBV6-5 and TRBJ2-7, with 9 positions matching TRBD1. The CDR3 runs 15 residues. Germline CDR1 and CDR2: MNHEY and SVGAGI. V was pared by 6 bases and J by 7 bases, with 13 bases of the junction left unmatched.

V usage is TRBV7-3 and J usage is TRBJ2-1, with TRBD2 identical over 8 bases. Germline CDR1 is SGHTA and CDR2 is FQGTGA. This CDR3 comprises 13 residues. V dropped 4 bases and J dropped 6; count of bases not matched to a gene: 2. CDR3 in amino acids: CASSSGRGNEQFF. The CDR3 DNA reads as TGTGCCAGCAGCTCCGGGAGGGGCAATGAGCAGTTCTTC.

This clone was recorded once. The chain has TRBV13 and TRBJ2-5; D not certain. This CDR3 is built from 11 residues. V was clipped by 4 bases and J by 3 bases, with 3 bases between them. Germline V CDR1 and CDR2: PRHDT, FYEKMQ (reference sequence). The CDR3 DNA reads TGTGCCAGCAGCTCTAAAGAGACCCAGTACTTC. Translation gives CASSSKETQYF.

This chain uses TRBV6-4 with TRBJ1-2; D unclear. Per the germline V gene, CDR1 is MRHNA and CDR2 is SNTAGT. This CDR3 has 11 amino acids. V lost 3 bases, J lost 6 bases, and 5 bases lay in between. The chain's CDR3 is CASSDRDGYTF. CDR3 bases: TGTGCCAGCAGTGATCGGGATGGCTACACCTTC.

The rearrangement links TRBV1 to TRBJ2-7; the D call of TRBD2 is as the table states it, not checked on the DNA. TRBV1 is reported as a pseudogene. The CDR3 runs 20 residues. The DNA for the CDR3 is TGCACCAGCAGCCTAGGGGGGGGTATTTCCAGAAACCTACCTCAGAGGAAGCAGTACTTC. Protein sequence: CTSSLGGGISRNLPQRKQYF.

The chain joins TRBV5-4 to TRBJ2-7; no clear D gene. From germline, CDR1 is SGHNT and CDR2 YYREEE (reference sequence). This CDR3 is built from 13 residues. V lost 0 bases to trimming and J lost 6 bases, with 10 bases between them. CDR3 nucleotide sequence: TGTGCCAGCAGCTTGGTGGGGAAGGGCGAGCAGTACTTC. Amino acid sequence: CASSLVGKGEQYF.

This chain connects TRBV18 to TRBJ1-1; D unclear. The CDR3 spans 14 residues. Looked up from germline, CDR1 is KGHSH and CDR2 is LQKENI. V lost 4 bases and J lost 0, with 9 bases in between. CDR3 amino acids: CASSQGTMNTEAFF. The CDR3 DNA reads TGTGCCAGCTCACAGGGCACCATGAACACTGAAGCTTTCTTT.

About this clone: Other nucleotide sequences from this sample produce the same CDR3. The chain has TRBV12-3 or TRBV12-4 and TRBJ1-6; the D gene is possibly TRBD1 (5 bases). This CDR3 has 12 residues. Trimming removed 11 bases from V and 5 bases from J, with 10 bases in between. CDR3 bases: TGTGCCTCCCAGGGTGATAATTCACCCCTCCACTTT. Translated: CASQGDNSPLHF.

The CDR3 loop reads CASSPQGANTEAFF. The CDR3 coding sequence is TGTGCCAGCAGCCCACAGGGGGCGAACACTGAAGCTTTCTTT. The V and J genes are TRBV14 and TRBJ1-1; 9 positions agree with TRBD1. The length of the CDR3 is 14 residues. The V segment lost 4 bases and the J segment 1 base; nucleotides outside the gene matches: 1. From germline, CDR1 is SGHDN and CDR2 FVKESK.

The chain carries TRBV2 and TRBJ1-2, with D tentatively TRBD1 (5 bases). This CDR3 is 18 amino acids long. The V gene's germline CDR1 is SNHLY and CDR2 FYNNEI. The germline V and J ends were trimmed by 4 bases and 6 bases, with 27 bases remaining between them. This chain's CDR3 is CASSARGQASASDDGYTF. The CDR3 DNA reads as TGTGCCAGCAGTGCGAGGGGCCAAGCATCTGCTAGTGATGATGGCTACACCTTC.

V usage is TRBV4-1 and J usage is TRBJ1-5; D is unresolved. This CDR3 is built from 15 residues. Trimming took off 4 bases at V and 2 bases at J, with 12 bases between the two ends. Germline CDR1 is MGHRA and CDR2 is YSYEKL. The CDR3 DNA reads TGCGCCAGCAGCCCGGCGGGCCGGGGCAATCAGCCCCAGCATTTT. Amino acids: CASSPAGRGNQPQHF.

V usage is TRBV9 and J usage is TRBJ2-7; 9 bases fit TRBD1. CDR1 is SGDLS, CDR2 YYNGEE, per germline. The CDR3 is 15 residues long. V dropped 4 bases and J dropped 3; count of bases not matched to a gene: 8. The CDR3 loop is CASSPLGQGHYEQYF. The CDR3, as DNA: TGTGCCAGCAGCCCACTGGGACAGGGACACTACGAGCAGTACTTC.

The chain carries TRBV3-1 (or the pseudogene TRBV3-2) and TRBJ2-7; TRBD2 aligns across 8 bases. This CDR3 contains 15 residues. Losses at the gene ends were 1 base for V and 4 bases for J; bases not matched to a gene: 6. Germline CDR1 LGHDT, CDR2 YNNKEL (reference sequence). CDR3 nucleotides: TGTGCCAGCAGCCAAGGAAGCGGGGGCCCTTACGAGCAGTACTTC. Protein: CASSQGSGGPYEQYF.

CDR3 nucleotide sequence: TGTGCCACCAGCAGAGATCGAGGGGGGCTCGTGGGAGAGACCCAGTACTTC. This sequence encodes CATSRDRGGLVGETQYF. The chain combines TRBV15 with TRBJ2-5; tentatively, D is TRBD1 or TRBD2 (6 bases each). Looked up from germline, CDR1 is LNHNV and CDR2 is YYDKDF (reference sequence). V was pared by 0 bases and J by 4 bases, with 18 bases between. The CDR3 consists of 17 residues.

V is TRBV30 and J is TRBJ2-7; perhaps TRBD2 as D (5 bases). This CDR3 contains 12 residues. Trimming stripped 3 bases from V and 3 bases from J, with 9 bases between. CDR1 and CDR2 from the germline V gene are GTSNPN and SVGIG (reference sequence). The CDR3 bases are TGTGCCTGGAGCCCTGGAGGCTACGAGCAGTACTTC. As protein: CAWSPGGYEQYF.

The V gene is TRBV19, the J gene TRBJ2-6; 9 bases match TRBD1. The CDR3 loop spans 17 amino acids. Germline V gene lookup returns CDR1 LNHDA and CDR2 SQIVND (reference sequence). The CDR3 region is CPPAKDRGKSGANVLTF. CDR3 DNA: TGTCCCCCTGCCAAGGACAGGGGAAAGTCTGGGGCCAACGTCCTGACTTTC.

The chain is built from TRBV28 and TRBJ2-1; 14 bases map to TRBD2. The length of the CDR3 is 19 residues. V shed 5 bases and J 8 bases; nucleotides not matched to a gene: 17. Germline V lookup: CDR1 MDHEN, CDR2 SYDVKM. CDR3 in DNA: TGTGCCAGCAGTCCCGTACCGGGACTAGCGGGGGCAAGGGTTTATGAGCAGTTCTTC. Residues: CASSPVPGLAGARVYEQFF.

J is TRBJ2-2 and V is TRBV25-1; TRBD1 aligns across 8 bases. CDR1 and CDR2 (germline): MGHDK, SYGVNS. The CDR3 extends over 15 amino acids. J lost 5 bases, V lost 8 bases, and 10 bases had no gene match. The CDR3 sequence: CASLRQGFGTGELFF. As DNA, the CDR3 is TGTGCCAGCTTAAGACAGGGGTTCGGGACCGGGGAGCTGTTTTTT.

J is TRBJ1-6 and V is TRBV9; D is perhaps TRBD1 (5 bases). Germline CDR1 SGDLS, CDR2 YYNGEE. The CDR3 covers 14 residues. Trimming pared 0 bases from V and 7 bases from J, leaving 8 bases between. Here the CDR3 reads CASSVAGSNSPLHF. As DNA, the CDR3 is TGTGCCAGCAGCGTAGCAGGGTCGAATTCACCCCTCCACTTT.

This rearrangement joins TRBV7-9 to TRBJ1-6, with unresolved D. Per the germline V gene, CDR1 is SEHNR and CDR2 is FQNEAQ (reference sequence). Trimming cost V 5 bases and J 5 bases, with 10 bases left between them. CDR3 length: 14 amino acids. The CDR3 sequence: CASSRERDNSPLHF. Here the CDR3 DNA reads TGTGCCAGCAGCCGTGAACGGGATAATTCACCCCTCCACTTT.

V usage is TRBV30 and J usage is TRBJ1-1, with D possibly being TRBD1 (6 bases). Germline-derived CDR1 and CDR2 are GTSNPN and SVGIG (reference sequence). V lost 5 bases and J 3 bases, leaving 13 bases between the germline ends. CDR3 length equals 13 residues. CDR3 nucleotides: TGTGCCTGGGGGAGGGGGGATGACACTGAAGCTTTCTTT. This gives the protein CAWGRGDDTEAFF.

CDR3 DNA sequence: TGTGCCAGCAGCCCGGGACAGAGCAATCAGCCCCAGCATTTT. Protein product: CASSPGQSNQPQHF. The V gene is TRBV3-1 (or the pseudogene TRBV3-2), the J gene TRBJ1-5; 7 nucleotides agree with TRBD1. This CDR3 has 14 residues. Germline CDR1 reads LGHDT; CDR2 reads YNNKEL (reference sequence). With V trimmed by 4 bases and J by 1 base, 1 base remained unmatched.

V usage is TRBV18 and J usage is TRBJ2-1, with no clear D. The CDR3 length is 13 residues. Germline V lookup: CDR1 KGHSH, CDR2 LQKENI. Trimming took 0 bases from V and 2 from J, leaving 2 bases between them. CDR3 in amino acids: CASSPPTYNEQFF. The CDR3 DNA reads TGTGCCAGCTCACCACCTACCTACAATGAGCAGTTCTTC.